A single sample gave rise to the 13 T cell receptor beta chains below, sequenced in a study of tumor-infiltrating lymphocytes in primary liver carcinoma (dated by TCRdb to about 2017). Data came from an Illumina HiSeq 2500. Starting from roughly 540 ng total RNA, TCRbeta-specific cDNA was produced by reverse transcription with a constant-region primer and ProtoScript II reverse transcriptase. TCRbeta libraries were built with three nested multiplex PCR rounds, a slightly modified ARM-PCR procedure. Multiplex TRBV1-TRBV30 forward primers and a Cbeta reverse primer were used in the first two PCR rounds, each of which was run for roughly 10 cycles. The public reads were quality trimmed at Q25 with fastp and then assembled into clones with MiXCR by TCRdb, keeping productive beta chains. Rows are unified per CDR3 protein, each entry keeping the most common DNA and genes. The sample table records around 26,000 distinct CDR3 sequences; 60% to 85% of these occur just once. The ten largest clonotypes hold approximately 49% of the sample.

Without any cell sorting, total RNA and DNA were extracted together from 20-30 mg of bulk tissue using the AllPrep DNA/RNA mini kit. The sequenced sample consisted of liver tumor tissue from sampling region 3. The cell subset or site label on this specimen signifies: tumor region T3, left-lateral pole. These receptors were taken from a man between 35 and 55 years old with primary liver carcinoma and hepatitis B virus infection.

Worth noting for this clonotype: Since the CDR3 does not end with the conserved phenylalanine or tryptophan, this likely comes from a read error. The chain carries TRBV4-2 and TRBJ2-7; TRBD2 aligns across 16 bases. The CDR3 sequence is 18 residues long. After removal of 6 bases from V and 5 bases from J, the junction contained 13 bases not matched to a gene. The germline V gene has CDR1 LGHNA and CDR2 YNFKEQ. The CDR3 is CASSGKPGLAGGSHEQYL. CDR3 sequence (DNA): TGTGCCAGCAGTGGAAAACCGGGACTAGCGGGAGGGTCACACGAGCAGTACCTT.

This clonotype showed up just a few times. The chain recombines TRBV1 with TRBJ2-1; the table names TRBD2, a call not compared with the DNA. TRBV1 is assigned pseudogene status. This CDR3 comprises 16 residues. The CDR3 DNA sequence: TGCACCAGTAGCCAATTGGCTAGCGGGTCCTACTATGAGCAGTTCTTC. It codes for CTSSQLASGSYYEQFF.

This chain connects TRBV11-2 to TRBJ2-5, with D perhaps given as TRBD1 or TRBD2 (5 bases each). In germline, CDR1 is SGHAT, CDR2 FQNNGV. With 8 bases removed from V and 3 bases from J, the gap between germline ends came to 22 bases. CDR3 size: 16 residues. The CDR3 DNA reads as TGTGCCAGCTGTCGAACTCCTGGCTGGGGGAAAGAGACCCAGTACTTC. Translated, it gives CASCRTPGWGKETQYF.

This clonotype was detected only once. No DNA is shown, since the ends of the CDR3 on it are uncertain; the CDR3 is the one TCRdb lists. This CDR3 is CSVGQGNAEAFF. The J gene is TRBJ1-1, the V gene TRBV29-1; the table's D call of TRBD1 was not tested on the DNA. The CDR3 comprises 12 residues, both ends counted. Germline values: CDR1 SQVTM, CDR2 ANQGSEA.

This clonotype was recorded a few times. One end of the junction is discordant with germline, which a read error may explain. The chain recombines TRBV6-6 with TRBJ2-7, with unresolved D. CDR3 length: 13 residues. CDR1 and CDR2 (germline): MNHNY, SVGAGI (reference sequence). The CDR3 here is CASNYPEANEQYF. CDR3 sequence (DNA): TGTGCCAGCAATTATCCAGAGGCAAACGAGCAGTATTTC.

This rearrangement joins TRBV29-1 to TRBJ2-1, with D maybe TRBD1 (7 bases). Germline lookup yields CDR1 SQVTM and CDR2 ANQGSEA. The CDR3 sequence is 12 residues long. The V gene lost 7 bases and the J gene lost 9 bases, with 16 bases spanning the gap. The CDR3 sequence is CSAFPGGTEQFF. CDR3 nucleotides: TGCAGCGCCTTCCCAGGGGGGACTGAGCAGTTCTTC.

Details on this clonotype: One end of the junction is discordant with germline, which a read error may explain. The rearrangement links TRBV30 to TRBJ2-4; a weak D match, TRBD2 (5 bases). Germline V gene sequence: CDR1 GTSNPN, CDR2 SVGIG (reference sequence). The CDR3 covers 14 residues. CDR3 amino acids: CALSIALARNTQYF. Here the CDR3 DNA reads TGTGCCTTGAGTATTGCCCTAGCCAGAAACACTCAGTATTTC.

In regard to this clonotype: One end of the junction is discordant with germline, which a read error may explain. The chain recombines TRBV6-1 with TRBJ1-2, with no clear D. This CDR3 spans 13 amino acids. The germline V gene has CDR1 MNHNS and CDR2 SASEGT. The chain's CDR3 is CTISERVSNGYTF. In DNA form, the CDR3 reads TGTACCATCAGTGAACGGGTGTCTAATGGCTACACCTTT.

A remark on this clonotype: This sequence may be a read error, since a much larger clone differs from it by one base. The CDR3 region is CATSDLSLNERFF. CDR3 in DNA: TGTGCCACCAGTGATTTGTCGCTCAATGAGCGGTTCTTC. The V gene is TRBV24-1, the J gene TRBJ2-1; no firm D call. CDR3 size: 13 residues. The V gene's germline CDR1 is KGHDR and CDR2 SFDVKD.

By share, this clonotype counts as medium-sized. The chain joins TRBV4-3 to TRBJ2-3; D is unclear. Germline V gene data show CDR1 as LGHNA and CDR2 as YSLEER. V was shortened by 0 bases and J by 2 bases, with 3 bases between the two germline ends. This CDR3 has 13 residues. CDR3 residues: CASSQEITDTQYF. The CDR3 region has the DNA TGCGCCAGCAGCCAAGAAATCACAGATACGCAGTATTTT.

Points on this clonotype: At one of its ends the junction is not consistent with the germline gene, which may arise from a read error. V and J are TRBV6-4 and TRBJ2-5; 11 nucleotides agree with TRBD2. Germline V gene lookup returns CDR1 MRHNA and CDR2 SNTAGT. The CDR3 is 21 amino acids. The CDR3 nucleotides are TGTGCCAGCAGTGACTCCCCCAGGGGGACTAGCGGCGACACCGTCGGAGAGACTCAGTACTTC. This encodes CASSDSPRGTSGDTVGETQYF.

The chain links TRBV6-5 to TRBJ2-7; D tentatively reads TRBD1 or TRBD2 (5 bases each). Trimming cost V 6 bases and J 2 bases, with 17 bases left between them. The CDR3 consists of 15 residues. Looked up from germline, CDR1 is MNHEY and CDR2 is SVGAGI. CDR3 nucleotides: TGTGCCAGCAGGGGACCTAAGCAGAGGGCCTACGAGCAGTACTTC. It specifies CASRGPKQRAYEQYF.

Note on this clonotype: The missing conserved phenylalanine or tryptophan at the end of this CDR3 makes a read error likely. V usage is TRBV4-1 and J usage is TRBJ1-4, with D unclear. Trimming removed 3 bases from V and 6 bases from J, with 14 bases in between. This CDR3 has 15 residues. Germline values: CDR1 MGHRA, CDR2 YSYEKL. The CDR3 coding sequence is TGCGCCAGCAGCCACGTGGGAGTAGGCGATGAAAAACTGTTTTCT. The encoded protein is CASSHVGVGDEKLFS.